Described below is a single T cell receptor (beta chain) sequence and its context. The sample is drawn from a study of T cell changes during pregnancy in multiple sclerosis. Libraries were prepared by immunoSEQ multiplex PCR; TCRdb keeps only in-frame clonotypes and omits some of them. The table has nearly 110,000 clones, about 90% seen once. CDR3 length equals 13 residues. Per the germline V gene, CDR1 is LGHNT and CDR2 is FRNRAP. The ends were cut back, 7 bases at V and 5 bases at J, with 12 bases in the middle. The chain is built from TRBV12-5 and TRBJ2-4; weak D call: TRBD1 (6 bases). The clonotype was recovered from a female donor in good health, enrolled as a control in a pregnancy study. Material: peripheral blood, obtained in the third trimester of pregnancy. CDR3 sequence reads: CASVSDSQNIQYF. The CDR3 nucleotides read TGTGCTAGTGTCTCGGACAGCCAAAACATTCAGTACTTC.